A single sample gave rise to the 5 T cell receptor beta chains below, sequenced in a study of CXCR3-negative and CXCR3-positive naive CD8 T cells. The libraries of TRB cDNA were constructed through 5' RACE using UMI labels. TCRdb reanalyzed the 5' RACE reads, giving one entry per CDR3 protein sequence and no DNA. This table lists 100,000 to 150,000 distinct CDR3 sequences. The specimen sequenced was naive CXCR3- CD8+ T cells from blood. Noted subset: CD45RO-CCR7+CD27+CD95- naive CD8+ T cells lacking CXCR3 (TNR3-). Every receptor here comes from a human donor in good health. Some clones in this sample may be carry-over from other donors' samples.

The chain combines TRBV28 with TRBJ2-1; with no DNA, the TCRdb D assignment of TRBD2 cannot be verified. Germline CDR1 and CDR2: MDHEN and SYDVKM. This CDR3 region has 18 residues. The CDR3 reads CASSLPGTSGDPYNEQFF.

The chain is built from TRBV15 and TRBJ1-2; the TCRdb D gene call, TRBD1, has no DNA to confirm it. CDR3 length: 15 residues. Per the germline V gene, CDR1 is LNHNV and CDR2 is YYDKDF (reference sequence). The CDR3 region is CATSRDPAGDYGYTF.

V is TRBV27 and J is TRBJ1-5; TCRdb lists TRBD1, though no DNA is available to test this call. The CDR3 consists of 14 residues. Germline V gene sequence: CDR1 MNHEY, CDR2 SMNVEV (reference sequence). The CDR3 spells CASAWSRGNQPQHF.

This chain joins TRBV29-1 and TRBJ1-2; TCRdb proposes TRBD1, but this gene call is untestable without DNA. This CDR3 contains 11 residues. Germline V gene sequence: CDR1 SQVTM, CDR2 ANQGSEA. The CDR3 loop is CSVDNDSGYTF.

The chain recombines TRBV12-3 or TRBV12-4 with TRBJ2-1; the D gene TCRdb calls, TRBD2, cannot be checked with no DNA. The CDR3 is 15 residues long. This CDR3 is CASGGGTSGHNEQFF.